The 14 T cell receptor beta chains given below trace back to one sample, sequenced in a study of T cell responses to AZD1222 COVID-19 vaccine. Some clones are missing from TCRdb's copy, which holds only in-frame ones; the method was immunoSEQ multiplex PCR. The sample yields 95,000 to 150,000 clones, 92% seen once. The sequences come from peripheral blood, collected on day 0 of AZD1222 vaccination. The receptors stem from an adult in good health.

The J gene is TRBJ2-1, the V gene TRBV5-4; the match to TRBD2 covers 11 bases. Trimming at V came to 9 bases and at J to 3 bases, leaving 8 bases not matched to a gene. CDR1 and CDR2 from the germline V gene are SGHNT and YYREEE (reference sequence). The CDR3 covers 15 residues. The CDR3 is CATSLAGARYNEQFF. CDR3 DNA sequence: TGTGCCACCTCACTAGCGGGGGCCCGCTACAATGAGCAGTTCTTC.

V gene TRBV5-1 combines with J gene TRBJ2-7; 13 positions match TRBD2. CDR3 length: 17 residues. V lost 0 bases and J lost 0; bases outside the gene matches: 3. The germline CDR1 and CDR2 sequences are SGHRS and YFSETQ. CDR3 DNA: TGCGCCAGCAGCTTGGGACTAGCGGGGGGTAGCTCCTACGAGCAGTACTTC. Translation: CASSLGLAGGSSYEQYF.

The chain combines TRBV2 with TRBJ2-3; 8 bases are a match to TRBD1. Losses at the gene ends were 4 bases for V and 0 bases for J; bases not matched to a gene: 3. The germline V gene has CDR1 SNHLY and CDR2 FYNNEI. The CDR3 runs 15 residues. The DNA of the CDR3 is TGTGCCAGCAGTGGACAGGGGATCAGCACAGATACGCAGTATTTT. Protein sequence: CASSGQGISTDTQYF.

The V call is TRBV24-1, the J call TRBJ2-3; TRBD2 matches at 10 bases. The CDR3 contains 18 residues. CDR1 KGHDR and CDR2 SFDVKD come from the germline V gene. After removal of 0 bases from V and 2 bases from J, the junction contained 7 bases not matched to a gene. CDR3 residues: CATSDLPGTSGDTDTQYF. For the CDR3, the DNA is TGTGCCACCAGTGATTTGCCGGGAACTAGCGGGGACACAGATACGCAGTATTTT.

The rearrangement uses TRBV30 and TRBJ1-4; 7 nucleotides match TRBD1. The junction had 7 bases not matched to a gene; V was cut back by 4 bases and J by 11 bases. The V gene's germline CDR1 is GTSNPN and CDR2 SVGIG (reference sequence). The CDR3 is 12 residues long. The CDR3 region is CAWTQGGHKLFF. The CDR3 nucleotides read TGTGCCTGGACCCAGGGGGGACATAAACTGTTTTTT.

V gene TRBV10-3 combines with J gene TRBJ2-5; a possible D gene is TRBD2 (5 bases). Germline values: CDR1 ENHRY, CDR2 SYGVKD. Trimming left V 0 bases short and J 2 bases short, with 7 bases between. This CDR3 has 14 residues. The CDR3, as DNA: TGTGCCATCAGTGAGTCTGCGGGTCAAGAGACCCAGTACTTC. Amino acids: CAISESAGQETQYF.

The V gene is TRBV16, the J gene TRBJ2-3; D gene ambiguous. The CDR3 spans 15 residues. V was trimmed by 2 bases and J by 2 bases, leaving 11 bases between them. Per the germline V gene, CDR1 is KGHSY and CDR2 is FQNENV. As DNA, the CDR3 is TGTGCCAGCAGCCAAGTGTTTTCCGACACAGATACGCAGTATTTT. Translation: CASSQVFSDTDTQYF. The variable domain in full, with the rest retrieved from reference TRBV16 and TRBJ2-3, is GEEVAQTPKHLVRGEGQKAKLYCAPIKGHSYVFWYQQVLKNEFKFLISFQNENVFDETGMPKERFSAKCLPNSPCSLEIQATKLEDSAVYFCASSQVFSDTDTQYFGPGTRLTVL.

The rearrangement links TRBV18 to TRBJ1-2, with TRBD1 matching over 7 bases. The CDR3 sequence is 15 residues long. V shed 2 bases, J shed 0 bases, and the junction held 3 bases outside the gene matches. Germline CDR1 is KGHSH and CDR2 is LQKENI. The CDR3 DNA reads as TGTGCCAGCTCACCAGGGGACAGTCCTAACTATGGCTACACCTTC. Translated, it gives CASSPGDSPNYGYTF.

The chain's CDR3 is CASKAGGFRNTGELFF. CDR3 nucleotides: TGCGCCAGCAAGGCGGGAGGATTCAGGAACACCGGGGAGCTGTTTTTT. The genes are TRBV5-1 and TRBJ2-2, with 8 bases fitting TRBD2. Germline trimming cut 6 bases from V and 1 base from J; bases unmatched to any gene: 8. The length of the CDR3 is 16 residues. Germline CDR1 reads SGHRS; CDR2 reads YFSETQ.

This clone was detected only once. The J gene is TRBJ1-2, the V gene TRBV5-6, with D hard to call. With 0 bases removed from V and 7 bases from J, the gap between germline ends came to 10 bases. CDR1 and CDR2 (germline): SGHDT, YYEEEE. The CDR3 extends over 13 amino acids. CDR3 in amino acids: CASSLAPTSGYTF. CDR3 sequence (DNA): TGTGCCAGCAGCTTGGCCCCGACAAGTGGCTACACCTTC. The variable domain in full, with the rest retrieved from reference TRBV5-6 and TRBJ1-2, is DAGVTQSPTHLIKTRGQQVTLRCSPKSGHDTVSWYQQALGQGPQFIFQYYEEEERQRGNFPDRFSGHQFPNYSSELNVNALLLGDSALYLCASSLAPTSGYTFGSGTRLTVV.

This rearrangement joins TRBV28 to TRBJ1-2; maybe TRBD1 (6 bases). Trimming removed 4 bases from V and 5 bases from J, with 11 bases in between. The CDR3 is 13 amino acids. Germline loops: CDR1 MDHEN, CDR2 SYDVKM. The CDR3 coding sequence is TGTGCCAGCAGTTCCGGGACAAGATATGGCTACACCTTC. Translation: CASSSGTRYGYTF.

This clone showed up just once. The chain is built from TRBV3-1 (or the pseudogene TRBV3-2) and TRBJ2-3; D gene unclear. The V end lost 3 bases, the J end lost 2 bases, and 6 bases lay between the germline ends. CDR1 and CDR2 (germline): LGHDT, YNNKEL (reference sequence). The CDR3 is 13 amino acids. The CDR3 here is CASSQDATDTQYF. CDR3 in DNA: TGTGCCAGCAGCCAGGACGCCACAGATACGCAGTATTTT.

The CDR3 DNA reads as TGCGCCAGCAGCTTCACTAGCCTCCCCTACAATGAGCAGTTCTTC. This translates into CASSFTSLPYNEQFF. The chain is built from TRBV5-1 and TRBJ2-1, with TRBD2 as a possible D gene (6 bases). Trimming took off 2 bases at V and 2 bases at J, with 11 bases between the two ends. This CDR3 region has 15 residues. Germline CDR1 is SGHRS and CDR2 is YFSETQ.

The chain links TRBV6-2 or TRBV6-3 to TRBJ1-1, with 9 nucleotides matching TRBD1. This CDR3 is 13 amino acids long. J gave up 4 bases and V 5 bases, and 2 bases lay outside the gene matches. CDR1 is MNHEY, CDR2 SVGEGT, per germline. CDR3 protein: CASSPQGATEAFF. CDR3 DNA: TGTGCCAGCAGTCCACAGGGGGCCACTGAAGCTTTCTTT.